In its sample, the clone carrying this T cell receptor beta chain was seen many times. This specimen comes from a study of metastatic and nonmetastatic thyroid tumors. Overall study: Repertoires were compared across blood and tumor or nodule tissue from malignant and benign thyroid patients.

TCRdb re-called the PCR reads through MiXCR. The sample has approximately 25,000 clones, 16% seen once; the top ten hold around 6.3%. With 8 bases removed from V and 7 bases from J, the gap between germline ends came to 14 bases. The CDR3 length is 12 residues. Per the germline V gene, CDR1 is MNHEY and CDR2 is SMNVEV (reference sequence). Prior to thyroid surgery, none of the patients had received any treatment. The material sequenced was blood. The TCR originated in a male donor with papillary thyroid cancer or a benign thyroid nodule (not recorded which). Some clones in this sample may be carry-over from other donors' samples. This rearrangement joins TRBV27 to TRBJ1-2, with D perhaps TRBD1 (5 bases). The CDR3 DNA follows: TGTGCCAGCCGGGGACCTCACCCTGGCTACACCTTC. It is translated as CASRGPHPGYTF.